One and the same sample provided the 5 T cell receptor beta chains below, sequenced in a study of breast tumors, draining lymph nodes, adjacent tissues. Breast cancer patients provided tissue from their axillary draining lymph nodes. TCRdb reprocessed the multiplex PCR reads via MiXCR and lists one record per CDR3 protein. Of fewer than 150,000 distinct CDR3 sequences in the sample, 21% are singletons; the top ten hold roughly 2.2%. The sample consisted of axillary lymph node tissue. The receptor source for this set is a female donor with breast cancer. Some clones in this sample may be carry-over from other donors' samples.

There are many counts of this clonotype. The chain couples TRBV20-1 to TRBJ1-2; D remains ambiguous. V was pared by 1 base and J by 6 bases, with 6 bases between. Germline V lookup: CDR1 DFQATT, CDR2 SNEGSKA (reference sequence). The CDR3 runs 11 residues. In DNA form, the CDR3 reads TGCAGTGCTAGAGTAGTCAATGGCTACACCTTC. It specifies CSARVVNGYTF.

A remark on this clonotype: This could be a read error, since a much larger clone is one nucleotide away. V and J are TRBV19 and TRBJ1-2; D remains unclear. Germline loops: CDR1 LNHDA, CDR2 SQIVND (reference sequence). V lost 7 bases to trimming and J lost 7 bases, with 19 bases between them. CDR3 length: 14 residues. CDR3 sequence reads: CASTQVVRGCGYTF. CDR3 DNA sequence: TGTGCCAGTACCCAGGTCGTCCGGGGATGTGGCTACACCTTC.

This clonotype was picked up one time. This clone may be a read error of a much larger clone one base away. V is TRBV28 and J is TRBJ2-7, with 8 bases lining up with TRBD2. The V and J ends lost 6 bases and 4 bases, in that order; junction bases with no gene match: 11. Germline lookup yields CDR1 MDHEN and CDR2 SYDVKM. This CDR3 has 15 residues. The chain's CDR3 is CASSEKRESRYEQYF. CDR3 nucleotides: TGTGCCAGCAGCGAAAAGCGGGAGAGCCGGTACGAGCAGTACTTC.

On this clonotype itself: This may come from a read error, since a much larger clone is one base off. Because the CDR3 is missing its conserved closing phenylalanine or tryptophan, this is likely a read error. The J gene is TRBJ2-1, the V gene TRBV10-1; D is unclear. V gave up 3 bases and J gave up 5 bases, with 8 bases separating them. The CDR3 runs to 13 residues. CDR1 and CDR2 from the germline V gene are WNHNN and SYGVQD (reference sequence). The CDR3 protein is CASSDGLNNEQFL. CDR3 in DNA: TGCGCCAGCAGTGATGGGCTGAACAATGAGCAGTTCCTC.

Concerning this clonotype itself: Possible read error: a much larger clone is one base away. This chain links TRBV13 with TRBJ2-1; TRBD2 aligns across 13 bases. CDR3 length: 16 amino acids. V lost 5 bases, J lost 9 bases, and 10 bases stayed unmatched. Germline V lookup: CDR1 PRHDT, CDR2 FYEKMQ (reference sequence). The CDR3 here is CASSVDRTSGSGEQFF. Written as DNA, the CDR3 is TGTGCCAGCAGCGTAGATAGGACTAGCGGGAGTGGTGAGCAGTTCTTC.